This entry lists 27 T cell receptor beta chains sequenced from one sample in a study of shared clonotypes between healthy human individuals. Naivety among CD8 cells was defined by CD45RO negativity and positive CCR7 selection, thereby excluding terminally differentiated effector memory CD45RA+ cells. TCRdb's table, derived via immunoSEQ multiplex PCR, lists solely in-frame clones and lacks some. The sample holds about 2 million clones, about 95% seen once. The sample consisted of naive CD8+ T cells sorted from blood. These receptor sequences come from a man between 18 and 29 years old in good health.

V is TRBV19 and J is TRBJ1-2; D is ambiguous. V lost 1 base, J lost 3 bases, and 6 bases lay in between. Germline lookup yields CDR1 LNHDA and CDR2 SQIVND (reference sequence). The CDR3 sequence is 13 residues long. This CDR3 is CASSIADYYGYTF. CDR3 nucleotides: TGTGCCAGTAGTATAGCAGACTACTATGGCTACACCTTC.

The chain couples TRBV12-5 to TRBJ2-1; TRBD2 agrees at 12 bases. The V and J ends lost 6 bases and 0 bases, in that order; junction bases with no gene match: 6. Germline V CDR1 and CDR2: LGHNT, FRNRAP. This CDR3 spans 17 amino acids. The CDR3 sequence is CASGRTSGASSYNEQFF. The CDR3 bases are TGTGCTAGTGGGCGGACTAGCGGGGCTAGCTCCTACAATGAGCAGTTCTTC.

Concerning this clone itself: Relative to the germline gene, one junction end is altered; a read error may explain this. The J gene is TRBJ1-1, the V gene TRBV5-4; maybe TRBD1 (6 bases). Germline assignment: CDR1 SGHNT and CDR2 YYREEE (reference sequence). The CDR3 extends over 15 amino acids. The CDR3 protein is CASSLETGRGPEAFF. CDR3 DNA sequence: TGTGCCAGCAGCTTGGAAACGGGTCGGGGGCCTGAAGCCTTCTTT.

This clone was found a few times. The chain has TRBV30 and TRBJ1-1; no clear D gene. Germline V CDR1 and CDR2: GTSNPN, SVGIG (reference sequence). Trimming removed 2 bases at V and 5 bases at J, with 6 bases between. CDR3 length: 11 residues. The CDR3 here is CAWSWRTEAFF. In DNA, the CDR3 is TGTGCCTGGAGTTGGAGGACTGAAGCTTTCTTT.

As regards this clone: The same CDR3 can be traced to other DNA sequences in this sample. V gene TRBV27 combines with J gene TRBJ2-7; D is possibly TRBD1 (5 bases). Germline V lookup: CDR1 MNHEY, CDR2 SMNVEV (reference sequence). This CDR3 spans 13 amino acids. Trimming took 4 bases from V and 3 from J, leaving 10 bases between them. The CDR3 here is CASSSTGVYEQYF. The DNA for the CDR3 is TGTGCCAGCAGTTCTACAGGAGTCTACGAGCAGTACTTC.

The chain carries TRBV11-2 and TRBJ2-3; 10 bases are a match to TRBD2. This CDR3 spans 17 amino acids. Trimming removed 4 bases from V and 2 bases from J; junction bases left unmatched: 9. Germline V gives CDR1 SGHAT, CDR2 FQNNGV. The CDR3 loop is CASSWAAGGFNTDTQYF. As DNA, the CDR3 is TGTGCCAGCAGCTGGGCAGCGGGGGGGTTCAACACAGATACGCAGTATTTT.

The gene calls are TRBV19 and TRBJ1-1, with 9 bases fitting TRBD1. Trimming cost V 6 bases and J 4 bases; bases outside gene matches: 3. Germline CDR1 LNHDA, CDR2 SQIVND (reference sequence). This CDR3 is 13 amino acids long. The CDR3 DNA is TGTGCCAGTAGAGAGACAGGGGGCACTGAAGCTTTCTTT. Its protein is CASRETGGTEAFF.

The chain has TRBV29-1 and TRBJ2-1; D not certain. The CDR3 sequence is 11 residues long. Per the germline V gene, CDR1 is SQVTM and CDR2 is ANQGSEA. V was clipped by 3 bases and J by 9 bases, with 9 bases between them. The CDR3 loop reads CSVEIEFEQFF. DNA for the CDR3: TGCAGCGTTGAGATTGAGTTTGAGCAGTTCTTC.

The V call is TRBV9, the J call TRBJ2-3, with 7 bases matching TRBD1. Germline V gene lookup returns CDR1 SGDLS and CDR2 YYNGEE. Trimming cost V 3 bases and J 2 bases; bases outside gene matches: 3. The length of the CDR3 is 14 residues. Written as DNA, the CDR3 is TGTGCCAGCAGCGGGGGACAGACCACAGATACGCAGTATTTT. As protein: CASSGGQTTDTQYF.

V is TRBV27 and J is TRBJ2-7; D unresolved. The CDR3 has 13 amino acids. Trimming removed 6 bases at V and 3 bases at J, with 12 bases between. Germline CDR1 and CDR2: MNHEY and SMNVEV (reference sequence). The CDR3 reads CASRTETDYEQYF. In DNA, the CDR3 is TGTGCCAGCAGGACGGAAACGGACTACGAGCAGTACTTC.

This chain joins TRBV7-9 and TRBJ1-1, with unresolved D. Germline V CDR1 and CDR2: SEHNR, FQNEAQ (reference sequence). V lost 5 bases and J 3 bases, leaving 16 bases between the germline ends. The CDR3 has 15 amino acids. The CDR3 spells CASSLVGYGHTEAFF. The CDR3, as DNA: TGTGCCAGCAGCCTGGTAGGGTATGGGCACACTGAAGCTTTCTTT.

The CDR3, as DNA: TGTGCCAGTAGTATAGGGGACGGATACACAGATACGCAGTATTTT. It specifies CASSIGDGYTDTQYF. V and J are TRBV19 and TRBJ2-3; D may correspond to TRBD1 or TRBD2 (5 bases each). The germline CDR1 and CDR2 sequences are LNHDA and SQIVND (reference sequence). This CDR3 has 15 amino acids. The V and J ends lost 1 base and 2 bases respectively, with 10 bases between them.

The V and J genes are TRBV28 and TRBJ2-1; possible D gene TRBD1, 6 bases. Trimming pared 3 bases from V and 7 bases from J, leaving 13 bases between. CDR3 size: 14 residues. The germline V gene has CDR1 MDHEN and CDR2 SYDVKM. CDR3 nucleotide sequence: TGTGCCAGCAGTTTCTCGCTAGGGGGTAATGAGCAGTTCTTC. Protein: CASSFSLGGNEQFF.

The chain has TRBV19 and TRBJ1-6, with D tentatively TRBD1 (5 bases). This CDR3 has 15 amino acids. CDR1 and CDR2 from the germline V gene are LNHDA and SQIVND (reference sequence). The V gene lost 2 bases and the J gene lost 8 bases, with 13 bases spanning the gap. CDR3 sequence: CASSIWGVQDSPLHF. DNA of the CDR3: TGTGCCAGTAGTATATGGGGGGTACAAGATTCACCCCTCCACTTT.

The gene calls are TRBV5-1 and TRBJ2-5; D perhaps matches TRBD2 (5 bases). The V gene's germline CDR1 is SGHRS and CDR2 YFSETQ. V was cut by 1 base and J by 4 bases, with 17 bases left in between. The CDR3 extends over 16 amino acids. DNA for the CDR3: TGCGCCAGCAGCTTGAGGTGGCAAGTTGAGGGAGAGACCCAGTACTTC. This sequence encodes CASSLRWQVEGETQYF.

The J gene is TRBJ2-5, the V gene TRBV28; tentative D call: TRBD2 (6 bases). This CDR3 region has 13 residues. The V end was cut by 9 bases, the J end by 2 bases, with 13 bases between. Germline CDR1 reads MDHEN; CDR2 reads SYDVKM. CDR3 protein: CASGGTEQETQYF. The CDR3 DNA reads as TGTGCCAGTGGGGGGACGGAACAAGAGACCCAGTACTTC.

The chain recombines TRBV4-3 with TRBJ2-1; unclear D gene. The V end was cut by 4 bases, the J end by 8 bases, with 21 bases between. The germline V gene has CDR1 LGHNA and CDR2 YSLEER. This CDR3 spans 16 amino acids. The CDR3, as DNA: TGCGCCAGCAGCCCCTCTGGTTTTGCGTCCCGCGATGAGCAGTTCTTC. Amino acids: CASSPSGFASRDEQFF.

V usage is TRBV5-8 and J usage is TRBJ1-2; the D is unclear. Germline CDR1 and CDR2: SGHTS and YDEGEE. This CDR3 region has 15 residues. Trimming took off 4 bases at V and 0 bases at J, with 13 bases between the two ends. Written as DNA, the CDR3 is TGTGCCAGCAGCCCGCCGGACCGGTCTAACTATGGCTACACCTTC. This encodes CASSPPDRSNYGYTF.

This clone was detected once. This rearrangement joins TRBV5-1 to TRBJ2-5, with D tentatively TRBD2 (7 bases). Germline V gene lookup returns CDR1 SGHRS and CDR2 YFSETQ. V lost 2 bases to trimming and J lost 5 bases, with 13 bases between them. There are 14 residues in the CDR3. The CDR3 DNA reads as TGCGCCAGCAGCTTACGCAGGGGAGGGGAGACCCAGTACTTC. It codes for CASSLRRGGETQYF.

To note about this clone: At the DNA level, this CDR3 is encoded by other sequences in the same sample as well. The chain couples TRBV5-6 to TRBJ2-7, with 8 bases fitting TRBD2. There are 13 residues in the CDR3. The V gene's germline CDR1 is SGHDT and CDR2 YYEEEE. V shed 4 bases and J 0 bases; nucleotides not matched to a gene: 0. CDR3 coding DNA: TGTGCCAGCAGCAGCGGGAGCTCCTACGAGCAGTACTTC. As protein: CASSSGSSYEQYF.

To note about this clone: The sample carries other DNA sequences with the same CDR3. The rearrangement uses TRBV11-1 and TRBJ2-7, with D unresolved. The V end was cut by 1 base, the J end by 3 bases, with 7 bases between. The CDR3 length is 13 residues. Looked up from germline, CDR1 is SGHAT and CDR2 is FQDESV (reference sequence). The CDR3 loop is CASSLVQDYEQYF. CDR3 DNA: TGTGCCAGCAGCTTAGTTCAAGACTACGAGCAGTACTTC.

The rearrangement joins TRBV7-9 to TRBJ2-7; TRBD2 is a possible D gene (7 bases). This CDR3 is built from 16 residues. V lost 5 bases and J lost 3, with 20 bases in between. Germline lookup yields CDR1 SEHNR and CDR2 FQNEAQ (reference sequence). CDR3 residues: CASSPPAAGQNYEQYF. CDR3 nucleotide sequence: TGTGCCAGCAGCCCACCCGCAGCGGGACAAAACTACGAGCAGTACTTC.

J is TRBJ2-2 and V is TRBV25-1; D remains unclear. Between the trimmed V and J ends, which lost 1 base and 3 bases, there was a span of 12 bases. The CDR3 has 16 residues. CDR1 is MGHDK, CDR2 SYGVNS, per germline. The CDR3 DNA follows: TGTGCCAGCAGTGAATCAGCTCTAGGTTACACCGGGGAGCTGTTTTTT. Its translation is CASSESALGYTGELFF.

The chain links TRBV11-2 to TRBJ2-1; 7 bases are a match to TRBD2. J gave up 7 bases and V 4 bases, and 1 base lay outside the gene matches. The CDR3 runs to 12 residues. Germline V lookup: CDR1 SGHAT, CDR2 FQNNGV. The DNA for the CDR3 is TGTGCCAGCAGCTGGGGGGGGAATGAGCAGTTCTTC. Translating it yields CASSWGGNEQFF.

The V gene is TRBV5-1, the J gene TRBJ1-1; TRBD1 is a possible D gene (5 bases). V lost 4 bases and J 4 bases, leaving 14 bases between the germline ends. The CDR3 is made up of 14 amino acids. Germline V gene lookup returns CDR1 SGHRS and CDR2 YFSETQ. This chain's CDR3 is CASSQTAGFTEAFF. The CDR3 coding sequence is TGCGCCAGCAGCCAGACAGCGGGCTTCACTGAAGCTTTCTTT. Supplemented by reference TRBV5-1 and TRBJ1-1, the full variable domain reads KAGVTQTPRYLIKTRGQQVTLSCSPISGHRSVSWYQQTPGQGLQFLFEYFSETQRNKGNFPGRFSGRQFSNSRSEMNVSTLELGDSALYLCASSQTAGFTEAFFGQGTRLTVV.

About this clone itself: One end of the junction does not line up with germline, which may come from a read error. The rearrangement joins TRBV7-7 to TRBJ2-2, with TRBD1 identical over 7 bases. Looked up from germline, CDR1 is SSHAT and CDR2 is FNYEAQ (reference sequence). The CDR3 is 14 amino acids. In nucleotides, the CDR3 is TGTGCTAGCAGCTGGGAGACAGGGTCCGGGGAGCTGTTTTTT. Residues: CASSWETGSGELFF.

V usage is TRBV5-1 and J usage is TRBJ1-5; a possible D gene is TRBD1 (6 bases). Deletions cut 0 bases from V and 0 bases from J, with 7 bases between. Germline assignment: CDR1 SGHRS and CDR2 YFSETQ. The CDR3 totals 15 residues. The CDR3 reads CASSLEGGSNQPQHF. The CDR3, as DNA: TGCGCCAGCAGCTTGGAGGGGGGTAGCAATCAGCCCCAGCATTTT.